This T cell receptor beta chain was sequenced in a study of OX40 agonist ivuxolimab in advanced cancers. On this clone itself: Antigen specificity is unknown.

The CDR3 consists of 14 residues. V lost 5 bases, J lost 7 bases, and 15 bases lay in between. Germline lookup yields CDR1 GTSNPN and CDR2 SVGIG (reference sequence). Whole-study results and caveats: Compared with others, partial responders at 0.1-3.0 mg/kg displayed clonal expansion among the lowest. Both CD4+ and CD8+ T cell populations in blood had undergone clonal expansion by week 6 at 0.1 to 3.0 mg/kg.

Some clones are missing from TCRdb's copy, which holds only in-frame ones; the method was immunoSEQ multiplex PCR. This table has 70,000 or so clones, 65% to 85% appearing once. This receptor was identified in an adult with an advanced solid tumor such as melanoma, head and neck, liver or kidney cancer. This chain uses TRBV30 with TRBJ1-6; D perhaps matches TRBD1 (5 bases). Sequences were derived from CD4+ or CD8+ T cells sorted from blood, sampled in a trial of the OX40 agonist ivuxolimab. The CDR3 here is CAWSKQGPNSPLHF. The DNA of the CDR3 is TGTGCCTGGTCCAAGCAGGGACCGAATTCACCCCTCCACTTT. The variable domain in full, with the rest retrieved from reference TRBV30 and TRBJ1-6, is SQTIHQWPATLVQPVGSPLSLECTVEGTSNPNLYWYRQAAGRGLQLLFYSVGIGQISSEVPQNLSASRPQDRQFILSSKKLLLSDSGFYLCAWSKQGPNSPLHFGNGTRLTVT.